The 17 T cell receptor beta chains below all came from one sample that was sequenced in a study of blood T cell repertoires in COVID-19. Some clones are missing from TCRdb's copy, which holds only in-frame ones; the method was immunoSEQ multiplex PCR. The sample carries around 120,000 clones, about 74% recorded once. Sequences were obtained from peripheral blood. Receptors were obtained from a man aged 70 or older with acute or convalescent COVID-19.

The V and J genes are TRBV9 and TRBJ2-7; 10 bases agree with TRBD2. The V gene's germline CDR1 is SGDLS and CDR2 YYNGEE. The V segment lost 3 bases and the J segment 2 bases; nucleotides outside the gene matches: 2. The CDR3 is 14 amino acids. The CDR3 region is CASSASGRAYEQYF. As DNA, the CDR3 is TGTGCCAGCAGCGCCAGCGGGAGGGCCTACGAGCAGTACTTC.

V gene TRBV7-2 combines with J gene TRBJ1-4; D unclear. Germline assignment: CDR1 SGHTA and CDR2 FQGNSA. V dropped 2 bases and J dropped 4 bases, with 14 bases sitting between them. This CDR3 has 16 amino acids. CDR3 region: CASSLNFGGLNEKLFF. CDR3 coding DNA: TGTGCCAGCAGCTTAAATTTCGGTGGACTTAATGAAAAACTGTTTTTT.

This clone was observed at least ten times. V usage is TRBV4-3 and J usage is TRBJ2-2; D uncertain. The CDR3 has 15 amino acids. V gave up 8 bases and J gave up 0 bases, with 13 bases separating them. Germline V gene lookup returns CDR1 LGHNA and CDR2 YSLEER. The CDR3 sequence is CASRLSVTNTGELFF. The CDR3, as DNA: TGCGCCAGCCGTTTGTCCGTTACGAACACCGGGGAGCTGTTTTTT.

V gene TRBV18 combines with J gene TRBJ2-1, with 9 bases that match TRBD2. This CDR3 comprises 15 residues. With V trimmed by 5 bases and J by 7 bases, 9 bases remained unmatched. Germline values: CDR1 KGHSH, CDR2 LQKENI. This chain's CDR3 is CASSNPGTSRNEQFF. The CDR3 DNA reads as TGTGCCAGCTCAAATCCCGGGACTAGCAGGAATGAGCAGTTCTTC. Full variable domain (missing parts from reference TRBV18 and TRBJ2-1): NAGVMQNPRHLVRRRGQEARLRCSPMKGHSHVYWYRQLPEEGLKFMVYLQKENIIDESGMPKERFSAEFPKEGPSILRIQQVVRGDSAAYFCASSNPGTSRNEQFFGPGTRLTVL.

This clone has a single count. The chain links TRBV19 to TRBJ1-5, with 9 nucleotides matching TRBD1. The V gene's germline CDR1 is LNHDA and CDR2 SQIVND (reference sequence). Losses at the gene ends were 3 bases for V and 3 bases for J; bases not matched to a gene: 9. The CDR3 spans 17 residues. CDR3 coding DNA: TGTGCCAGTAGTATTCGCCACGGGACAGGGAACAATCAGCCCCAGCATTTT. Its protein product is CASSIRHGTGNNQPQHF.

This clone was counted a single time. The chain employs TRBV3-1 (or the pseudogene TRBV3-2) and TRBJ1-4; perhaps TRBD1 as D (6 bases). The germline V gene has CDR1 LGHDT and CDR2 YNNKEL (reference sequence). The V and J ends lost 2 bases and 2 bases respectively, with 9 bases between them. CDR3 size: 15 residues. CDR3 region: CASSQRGGTNEKLFF. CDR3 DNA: TGTGCCAGCAGCCAAAGGGGGGGGACTAATGAAAAACTGTTTTTT.

The CDR3 spells CASSPNQANQPQHF. CDR3 nucleotides: TGTGCCAGCAGCCCTAACCAGGCCAATCAGCCCCAGCATTTT. This chain uses TRBV4-2 with TRBJ1-5; D is unresolved. V lost 4 bases and J lost 3, with 10 bases in between. CDR1 is LGHNA, CDR2 YNFKEQ, per germline. The CDR3 runs to 14 residues.

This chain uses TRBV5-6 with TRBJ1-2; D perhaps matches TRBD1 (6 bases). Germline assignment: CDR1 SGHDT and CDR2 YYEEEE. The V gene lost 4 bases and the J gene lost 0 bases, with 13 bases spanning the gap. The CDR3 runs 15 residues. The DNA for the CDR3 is TGTGCCAGCAGCCGCCAGTACAGGGCTAACTATGGCTACACCTTC. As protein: CASSRQYRANYGYTF.

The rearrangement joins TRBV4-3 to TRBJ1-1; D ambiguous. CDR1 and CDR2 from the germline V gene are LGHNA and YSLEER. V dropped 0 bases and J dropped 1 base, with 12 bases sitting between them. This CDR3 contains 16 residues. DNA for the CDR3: TGCGCCAGCAGCCAAGATGGGTCAGGTTGGAACACTGAAGCTTTCTTT. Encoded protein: CASSQDGSGWNTEAFF.

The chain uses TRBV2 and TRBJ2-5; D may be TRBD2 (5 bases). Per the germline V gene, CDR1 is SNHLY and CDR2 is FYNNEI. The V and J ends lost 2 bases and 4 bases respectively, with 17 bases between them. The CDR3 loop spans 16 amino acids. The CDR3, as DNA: TGTGCCAGCAGTGAATCTTTGAAGAGGGCGGGAGAGACCCAGTACTTC. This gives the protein CASSESLKRAGETQYF.

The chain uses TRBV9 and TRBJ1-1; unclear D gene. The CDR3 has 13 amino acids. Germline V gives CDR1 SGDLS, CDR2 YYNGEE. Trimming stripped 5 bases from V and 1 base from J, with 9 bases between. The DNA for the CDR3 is TGTGCCAGCAGTGCAGGAACGAACACTGAAGCTTTCTTT. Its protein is CASSAGTNTEAFF.

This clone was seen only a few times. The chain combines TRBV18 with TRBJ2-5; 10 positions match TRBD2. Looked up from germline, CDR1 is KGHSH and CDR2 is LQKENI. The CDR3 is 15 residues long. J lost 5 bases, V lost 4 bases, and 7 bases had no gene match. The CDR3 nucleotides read TGTGCCAGCTCACTCGGTGTAGCGGGAGGTGAGACCCAGTACTTC. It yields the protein CASSLGVAGGETQYF.

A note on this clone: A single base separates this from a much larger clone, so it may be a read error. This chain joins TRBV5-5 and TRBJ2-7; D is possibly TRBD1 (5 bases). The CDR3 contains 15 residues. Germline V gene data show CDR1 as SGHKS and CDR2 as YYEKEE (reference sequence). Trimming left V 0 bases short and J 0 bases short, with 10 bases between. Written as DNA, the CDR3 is TGTGCCAGCAGCTTGGGGCAGGGAAGCTCCTACGAGCAGTACTTC. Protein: CASSLGQGSSYEQYF. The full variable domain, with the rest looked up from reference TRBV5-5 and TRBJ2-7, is DAGVTQSPTHLIKTRGQQVTLRCSPISGHKSVSWYQQVLGQGPQFIFQYYEKEERGRGNFPDRFSARQFPNYSSELNVNALLLGDSALYLCASSLGQGSSYEQYFGPGTRLTVT.

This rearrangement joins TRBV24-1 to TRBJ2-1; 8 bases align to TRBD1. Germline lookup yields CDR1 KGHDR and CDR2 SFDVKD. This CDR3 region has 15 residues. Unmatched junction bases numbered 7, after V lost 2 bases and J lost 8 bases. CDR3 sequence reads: CATSDSGTGHHEQFF. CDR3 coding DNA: TGTGCCACCAGTGATTCCGGGACAGGCCATCATGAGCAGTTCTTC.

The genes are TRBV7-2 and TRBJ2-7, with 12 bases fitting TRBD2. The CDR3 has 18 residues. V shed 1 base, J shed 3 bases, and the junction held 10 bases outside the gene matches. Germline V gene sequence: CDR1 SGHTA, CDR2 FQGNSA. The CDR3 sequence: CASSLDAGLAGYRYEQYF. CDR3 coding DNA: TGTGCCAGCAGCTTAGATGCCGGACTAGCGGGGTATCGCTACGAGCAGTACTTC.

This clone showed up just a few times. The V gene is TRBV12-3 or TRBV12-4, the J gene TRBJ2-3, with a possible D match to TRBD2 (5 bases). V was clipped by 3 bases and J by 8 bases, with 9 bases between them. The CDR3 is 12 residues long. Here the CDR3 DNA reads TGTGCCAGCAGTTTTGTCGAGGGTACGCAGTATTTT. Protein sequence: CASSFVEGTQYF.

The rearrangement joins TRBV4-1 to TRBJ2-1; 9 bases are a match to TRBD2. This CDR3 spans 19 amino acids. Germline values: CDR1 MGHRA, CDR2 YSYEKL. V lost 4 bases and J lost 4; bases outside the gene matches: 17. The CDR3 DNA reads TGCGCCAGCAGCCCTCGTTTTGAGGGGTCTAGCGGGGAGTACAATGAGCAGTTCTTC. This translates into CASSPRFEGSSGEYNEQFF.